The TCR beta chain under discussion was sequenced for a study of T cell responses to AZD1222 COVID-19 vaccine. Regarding the study as a whole: Most donors were white British and more were female, and clonal diversity was possibly underestimated. Spike regions recognized by vaccine-associated CD4 TCRs spanned the protein, led by 160-218 and 743-854.

Clones were sequenced by immunoSEQ multiplex PCR, and TCRdb holds only the in-frame ones, with some missing. The sample includes about 130,000 clones, approximately 95% seen only once; the top ten take 6% to 7.5%. About this clone itself: Its antigen is unknown.

Trimming removed 4 bases from V and 3 bases from J, with 12 bases in between. Germline V gene sequence: CDR1 KGHSH, CDR2 LQKENI. This CDR3 is 14 amino acids long. The rearrangement uses TRBV18 and TRBJ1-1, with a tentative D call TRBD1 (5 bases). The sequenced sample was peripheral blood, obtained 28 days after the second AZD1222 dose. The sequence derives from an adult who received the AZD1222 COVID-19 vaccine. The CDR3 here is CASSHDRKYTEAFF. The CDR3 DNA sequence: TGTGCCAGCTCACATGACAGAAAATACACTGAAGCTTTCTTT. The complete variable domain, with remaining parts taken from reference TRBV18 and TRBJ1-1, reads NAGVMQNPRHLVRRRGQEARLRCSPMKGHSHVYWYRQLPEEGLKFMVYLQKENIIDESGMPKERFSAEFPKEGPSILRIQQVVRGDSAAYFCASSHDRKYTEAFFGQGTRLTVV.